These 27 T cell receptor beta chains originate from one sample sequenced in a study of T cell responses to AZD1222 COVID-19 vaccine. Measured with immunoSEQ multiplex PCR; TCRdb has only the in-frame clones, and not every one. The table includes around 130,000 clones, about 89% detected once. Sequenced material: peripheral blood, taken 28 days after the second dose of the MenACWY control vaccine. The receptors derive from an adult who received the MenACWY meningococcal vaccine as a control.

The chain has TRBV27 and TRBJ1-5; D not certain. Germline V gene sequence: CDR1 MNHEY, CDR2 SMNVEV (reference sequence). V lost 3 bases to trimming and J lost 6 bases, with 6 bases between them. The CDR3 runs to 12 residues. The CDR3 coding sequence is TGTGCCAGCAGTTTTCACGGTCAGCCCCAGCATTTT. Translating it yields CASSFHGQPQHF.

The rearrangement joins TRBV5-6 to TRBJ2-3; TRBD1 aligns across 8 bases. The CDR3 is 15 residues long. In germline, CDR1 is SGHDT, CDR2 YYEEEE. V was pared by 4 bases and J by 0 bases, with 4 bases of the junction left unmatched. CDR3 DNA: TGTGCCAGCAGCCAGAGGACAGGGAGCACAGATACGCAGTATTTT. This codes for CASSQRTGSTDTQYF.

V gene TRBV19 combines with J gene TRBJ1-3; 7 bases align to TRBD1. Losses at the gene ends were 5 bases for V and 0 bases for J; bases not matched to a gene: 7. Germline CDR1 reads LNHDA; CDR2 reads SQIVND (reference sequence). The CDR3 runs 16 residues. The CDR3 reads CASSPGQTRSGNTIYF. For the CDR3, the DNA is TGTGCCAGTAGTCCGGGACAGACCCGCTCTGGAAACACCATATATTTT.

V is TRBV9 and J is TRBJ2-1; D assignment may be TRBD1 or TRBD2 (5 bases each). The CDR3 runs 15 residues. V was trimmed by 3 bases and J by 5 bases, leaving 15 bases between them. In germline, CDR1 is SGDLS, CDR2 YYNGEE. The CDR3 protein is CASSAQLGVHNEQFF. The CDR3 DNA sequence: TGTGCCAGCAGCGCCCAACTAGGGGTCCACAATGAGCAGTTCTTC.

This clone has more than one count but fewer than ten. The rearrangement links TRBV19 to TRBJ1-6; TRBD1 aligns across 8 bases. Germline V lookup: CDR1 LNHDA, CDR2 SQIVND (reference sequence). The V gene end was trimmed by 5 bases and the J gene end by 5 bases; junction bases not matched to a gene: 11. The length of the CDR3 is 17 residues. CDR3 coding DNA: TGTGCCAGTAGTCCCGGGACAGGATCGATGAATAATTCACCCCTCCACTTT. It yields the protein CASSPGTGSMNNSPLHF.

The J gene is TRBJ1-2, the V gene TRBV2; possible D gene TRBD1, 6 bases. V was pared by 6 bases and J by 4 bases, with 12 bases between. This CDR3 comprises 13 residues. CDR1 and CDR2 (germline): SNHLY, FYNNEI. CDR3 DNA: TGTGCCAGCAGCGAACAGGGCTCCTATGGCTACACCTTC. It specifies CASSEQGSYGYTF.

This clone is a singleton in its sample. J is TRBJ2-2 and V is TRBV18; TRBD2 matches at 10 bases. The CDR3 is 16 residues long. V gave up 3 bases and J gave up 4 bases; unmatched junction bases: 5. CDR1 and CDR2 from the germline V gene are KGHSH and LQKENI. The CDR3 nucleotides are TGTGCCAGCTCACCGATAGCGGGGGGTCCCACCGGGGAGCTGTTTTTT. Its protein is CASSPIAGGPTGELFF.

The chain links TRBV2 to TRBJ1-5; a weak D match, TRBD1 (6 bases). The CDR3 is 17 residues long. Germline V gene lookup returns CDR1 SNHLY and CDR2 FYNNEI. V lost 2 bases and J lost 4, with 18 bases in between. The DNA for the CDR3 is TGTGCCAGCAGTGAAACCGGATTAGGGGGGCGAAATCAGCCCCAGCATTTT. As protein: CASSETGLGGRNQPQHF. Supplemented by reference TRBV2 and TRBJ1-5, the full variable domain reads EPEVTQTPSHQVTQMGQEVILRCVPISNHLYFYWYRQILGQKVEFLVSFYNNEISEKSEIFDDQFSVERPDGSNFTLKIRSTKLEDSAMYFCASSETGLGGRNQPQHFGDGTRLSIL.

The rearrangement uses TRBV30 and TRBJ1-2, with 7 bases aligning to TRBD1. CDR3 length: 13 residues. The germline V gene has CDR1 GTSNPN and CDR2 SVGIG (reference sequence). In DNA form, the CDR3 reads TGTGCTAGCCCAGGGCAGGGGGAGGGTGGCTACACCTTC. Amino acids: CASPGQGEGGYTF. The variable domain in full, with the rest retrieved from reference TRBV30 and TRBJ1-2, is SQTIHQWPATLVQPVGSPLSLECTVEGTSNPNLYWYRQAAGRGLQLLFYSVGIGQISSEVPQNLSASRPQDRQFILSSKKLLLSDSGFYLCASPGQGEGGYTFGSGTRLTVV.

The chain uses TRBV5-1 and TRBJ2-5; no clear D. V gave up 5 bases and J gave up 5 bases, with 7 bases separating them. Per the germline V gene, CDR1 is SGHRS and CDR2 is YFSETQ. This CDR3 comprises 11 residues. The CDR3 DNA follows: TGCGCCAGCAGAGAAGCTGAGACCCAGTACTTC. It translates to CASREAETQYF.

This chain joins TRBV28 and TRBJ1-2; no reliable D call. Germline V CDR1 and CDR2: MDHEN, SYDVKM. This CDR3 comprises 12 residues. The germline V and J ends were trimmed by 4 bases and 3 bases, with 6 bases remaining between them. CDR3 DNA sequence: TGTGCCAGCAGTTGGCGCGACTATGGCTACACCTTC. Translated: CASSWRDYGYTF.

The chain has TRBV29-1 and TRBJ1-4; 9 bases are shared with TRBD1. V dropped 6 bases and J dropped 12; count of bases not matched to a gene: 11. CDR3 length: 13 residues. Germline V gene data show CDR1 as SQVTM and CDR2 as ANQGSEA. CDR3 loop: CSVEGQGASELFF. The CDR3 coding sequence is TGCAGCGTGGAGGGACAGGGTGCCAGCGAACTGTTTTTT.

To note about this clone: Distinct nucleotide sequences in the sample also encode this CDR3. The chain recombines TRBV6-4 with TRBJ1-1; 7 bases are shared with TRBD1. Germline CDR1 is MRHNA and CDR2 is SNTAGT. V lost 5 bases, J lost 4 bases, and 4 bases stayed unmatched. The CDR3 extends over 13 amino acids. The CDR3 loop reads CASSIRQGTEAFF. The CDR3, as DNA: TGTGCCAGCAGTATTCGACAGGGCACTGAAGCTTTCTTT.

The chain links TRBV7-3 to TRBJ2-1, with 12 bases that match TRBD2. This CDR3 has 17 residues. Germline lookup yields CDR1 SGHTA and CDR2 FQGTGA. V dropped 4 bases and J dropped 4; count of bases not matched to a gene: 8. This chain's CDR3 is CASSWGLAGGIYNEQFF. The CDR3 DNA reads as TGTGCCAGCAGCTGGGGACTAGCGGGTGGGATTTACAATGAGCAGTTCTTC.

The chain uses TRBV7-9 and TRBJ1-6; D unclear. The CDR3 is 12 amino acids. Germline loops: CDR1 SEHNR, CDR2 FQNEAQ (reference sequence). V was cut by 1 base and J by 7 bases, with 2 bases left in between. CDR3 in amino acids: CASSLVNSPLHF. In DNA, the CDR3 is TGTGCCAGCAGCTTAGTGAATTCACCCCTCCACTTT.

The chain recombines TRBV5-1 with TRBJ2-2; a possible D gene is TRBD2 (6 bases). Germline CDR1 reads SGHRS; CDR2 reads YFSETQ. The V and J ends lost 5 bases and 7 bases respectively, with 12 bases between them. The CDR3 covers 13 residues. The CDR3 nucleotides are TGCGCCAGCAGTAATAGCGGCTTCGGGGAGCTGTTTTTT. This gives the protein CASSNSGFGELFF.

This chain connects TRBV6-1 to TRBJ1-6; 8 nucleotides line up with TRBD1. This CDR3 comprises 18 residues. The trim removed 3 bases at V and 0 bases at J, leaving 7 bases unmatched. Per the germline V gene, CDR1 is MNHNS and CDR2 is SASEGT. This CDR3 is CASSDTHRGSSYNSPLHF. The CDR3, as DNA: TGTGCCAGCAGTGACACACACAGGGGGAGCTCCTATAATTCACCCCTCCACTTT.

CDR3 bases: TGTGCCAGCAGCGTAGAGATAGTTAGCACAGATACGCAGTATTTT. It encodes CASSVEIVSTDTQYF. The V and J genes are TRBV11-1 and TRBJ2-3; D unresolved. In germline, CDR1 is SGHAT, CDR2 FQDESV (reference sequence). The CDR3 is made up of 15 amino acids. V lost 5 bases and J lost 0, with 12 bases in between. Filled out from reference TRBV11-1 and TRBJ2-3, the complete variable domain reads EAEVAQSPRYKITEKSQAVAFWCDPISGHATLYWYRQILGQGPELLVQFQDESVVDDSQLPKDRFSAERLKGVDSTLKIQPAELGDSAMYLCASSVEIVSTDTQYFGPGTRLTVL.

V usage is TRBV6-4 and J usage is TRBJ2-3; TRBD2 agrees at 8 bases. The length of the CDR3 is 15 residues. Trimming cost V 0 bases and J 1 base; bases outside gene matches: 0. Germline V gene data show CDR1 as MRHNA and CDR2 as SNTAGT. CDR3 amino acids: CASSDSSGGTDTQYF. CDR3 in DNA: TGTGCCAGCAGTGACTCTAGCGGGGGCACAGATACGCAGTATTTT.

The chain couples TRBV7-9 to TRBJ2-3, with D hard to call. The germline CDR1 and CDR2 sequences are SEHNR and FQNEAQ (reference sequence). V was trimmed by 5 bases and J by 0 bases, leaving 9 bases between them. The CDR3 loop spans 14 amino acids. For the CDR3, the DNA is TGTGCCAGCAGCCCTGGGCATAGCACAGATACGCAGTATTTT. Translating gives CASSPGHSTDTQYF.

The rearrangement uses TRBV6-5 and TRBJ2-3; D uncertain. Trimming pared 6 bases from V and 2 bases from J, leaving 6 bases between. CDR3 length: 12 residues. In germline, CDR1 is MNHEY, CDR2 SVGAGI. CDR3 nucleotides: TGTGCCAGCAGCCAGATCACAGATACGCAGTATTTT. Its translation is CASSQITDTQYF.

This clone has only one observation. This chain links TRBV6-5 with TRBJ1-5; D possibly corresponds to TRBD1 (6 bases). Germline lookup yields CDR1 MNHEY and CDR2 SVGAGI. This CDR3 region has 14 residues. V lost 6 bases and J 3 bases, leaving 12 bases between the germline ends. The CDR3 DNA follows: TGTGCCAGCAGCCACGGACAGCTCAATCAGCCCCAGCATTTT. It is translated as CASSHGQLNQPQHF.

The genes are TRBV12-3 or TRBV12-4 and TRBJ2-1, with D perhaps TRBD1 (5 bases). This CDR3 contains 13 residues. V gave up 5 bases and J gave up 2 bases, with 7 bases separating them. CDR3 in DNA: TGTGCCAGCAGTAAGGGGACCTACAATGAGCAGTTCTTC. Translation: CASSKGTYNEQFF.

V gene TRBV6-1 combines with J gene TRBJ2-7, with D tentatively TRBD1 (5 bases). Trimming left V 1 base short and J 6 bases short, with 16 bases between. This CDR3 is built from 15 residues. CDR1 and CDR2 (germline): MNHNS, SASEGT. CDR3 in DNA: TGTGCCAGCAGTGAAGGGCAGGGCCCAATCCCCGAGCAGTACTTC. It yields the protein CASSEGQGPIPEQYF.

V gene TRBV2 combines with J gene TRBJ2-7; D is perhaps TRBD1 (5 bases). Germline CDR1 is SNHLY and CDR2 is FYNNEI. V lost 5 bases and J 1 base, leaving 9 bases between the germline ends. The CDR3 totals 13 residues. The CDR3 DNA follows: TGTGCCAGCAGTCCTAGACAGTCCTACGAGCAGTACTTC. Translating gives CASSPRQSYEQYF.

This clone is a singleton in its sample. The J gene is TRBJ2-5, the V gene TRBV11-1; D ambiguous. Germline loops: CDR1 SGHAT, CDR2 FQDESV (reference sequence). The CDR3 is 14 amino acids. Trimming cost V 1 base and J 11 bases, with 17 bases left between them. CDR3 DNA sequence: TGTGCCAGCAGCTTAGTAGAGATAGGCGAGGTACAGTACTTC. It is translated as CASSLVEIGEVQYF.

The chain has TRBV19 and TRBJ2-5; no clear D gene. Germline CDR1 LNHDA, CDR2 SQIVND (reference sequence). Trimming shortened V by 2 bases and J by 2 bases, and 15 bases separated the two germline ends. This CDR3 has 16 amino acids. The CDR3 reads CASSIPRADRQETQYF. CDR3 in DNA: TGTGCCAGTAGTATACCCCGGGCGGATCGTCAAGAGACCCAGTACTTC. The full variable domain, in which reference TRBV19 and TRBJ2-5 provide the parts outside the CDR3, is DGGITQSPKYLFRKEGQNVTLSCEQNLNHDAMYWYRQDPGQGLRLIYYSQIVNDFQKGDIAEGYSVSREKKESFPLTVTSAQKNPTAFYLCASSIPRADRQETQYFGPGTRLLVL.